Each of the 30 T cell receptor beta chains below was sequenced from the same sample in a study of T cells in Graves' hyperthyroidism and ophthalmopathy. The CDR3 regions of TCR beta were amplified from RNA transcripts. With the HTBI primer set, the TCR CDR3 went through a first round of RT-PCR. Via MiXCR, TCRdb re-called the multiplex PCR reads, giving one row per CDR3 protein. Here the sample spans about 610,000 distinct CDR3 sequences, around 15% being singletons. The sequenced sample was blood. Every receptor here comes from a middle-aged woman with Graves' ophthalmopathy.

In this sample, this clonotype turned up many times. CDR3 loop: CASSEQLNQPQHF. CDR3 sequence (DNA): TGTGCCAGCAGCGAACAGTTGAATCAGCCCCAGCATTTT. This rearrangement joins TRBV7-2 to TRBJ1-5; no clear D gene. Germline V gives CDR1 SGHTA, CDR2 FQGNSA. Trimming shortened V by 5 bases and J by 4 bases, and 9 bases separated the two germline ends. The CDR3 has 13 residues.

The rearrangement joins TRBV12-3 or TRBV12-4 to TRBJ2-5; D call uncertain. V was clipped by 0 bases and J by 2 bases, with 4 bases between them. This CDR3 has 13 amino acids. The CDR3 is CASSLAQQETQYF. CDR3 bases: TGTGCCAGCAGTTTAGCACAGCAAGAGACCCAGTACTTC.

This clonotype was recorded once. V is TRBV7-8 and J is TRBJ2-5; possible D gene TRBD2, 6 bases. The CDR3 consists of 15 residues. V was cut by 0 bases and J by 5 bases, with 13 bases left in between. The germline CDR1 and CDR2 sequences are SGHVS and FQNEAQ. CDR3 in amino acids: CASSLARGRLETQYF. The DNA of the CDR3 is TGTGCCAGCAGCTTAGCGCGGGGTCGGCTGGAGACCCAGTACTTC.

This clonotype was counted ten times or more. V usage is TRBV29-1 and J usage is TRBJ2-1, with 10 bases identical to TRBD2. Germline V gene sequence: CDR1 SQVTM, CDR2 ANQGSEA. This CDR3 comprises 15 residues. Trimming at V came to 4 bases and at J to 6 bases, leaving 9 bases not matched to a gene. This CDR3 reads CSVGTGTSVLNEQFF. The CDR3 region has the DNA TGCAGCGTTGGTACCGGGACTAGCGTCCTCAATGAGCAGTTCTTC.

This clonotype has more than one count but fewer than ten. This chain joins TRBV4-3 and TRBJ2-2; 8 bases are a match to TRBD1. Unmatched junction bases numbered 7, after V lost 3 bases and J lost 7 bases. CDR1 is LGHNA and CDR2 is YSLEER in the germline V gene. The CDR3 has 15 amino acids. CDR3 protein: CASSQFGQGDGELFF. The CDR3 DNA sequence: TGCGCCAGCAGCCAGTTCGGACAGGGAGACGGGGAGCTGTTTTTT.

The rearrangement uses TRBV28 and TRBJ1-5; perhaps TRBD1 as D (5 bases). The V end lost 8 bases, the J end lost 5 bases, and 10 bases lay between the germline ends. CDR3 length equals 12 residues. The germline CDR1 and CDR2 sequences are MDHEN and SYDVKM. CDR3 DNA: TGTGCCAGCGCCCTGGGGCATCAGCCCCAGCATTTT. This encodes CASALGHQPQHF.

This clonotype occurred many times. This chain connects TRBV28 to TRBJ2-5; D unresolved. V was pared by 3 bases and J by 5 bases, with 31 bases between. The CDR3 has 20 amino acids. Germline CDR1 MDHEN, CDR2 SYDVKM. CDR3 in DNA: TGTGCCAGCAGTTTCCCCCACAACCTCCAAAGTGCCCCAGATGAGGAGACCCAGTACTTC. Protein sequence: CASSFPHNLQSAPDEETQYF.

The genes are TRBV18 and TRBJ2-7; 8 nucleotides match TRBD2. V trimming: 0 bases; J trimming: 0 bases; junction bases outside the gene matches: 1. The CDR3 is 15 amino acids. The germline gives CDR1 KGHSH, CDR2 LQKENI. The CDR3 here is CASSPPAGASYEQYF. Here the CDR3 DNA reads TGTGCCAGCTCACCACCAGCGGGAGCCTCCTACGAGCAGTACTTC.

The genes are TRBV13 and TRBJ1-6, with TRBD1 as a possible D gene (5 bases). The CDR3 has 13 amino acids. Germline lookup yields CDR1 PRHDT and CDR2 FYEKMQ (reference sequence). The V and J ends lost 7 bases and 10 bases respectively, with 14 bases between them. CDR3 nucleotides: TGTGCCAGCACTGAGGGGTGGGGATCACCCCTCCACTTT. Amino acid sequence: CASTEGWGSPLHF.

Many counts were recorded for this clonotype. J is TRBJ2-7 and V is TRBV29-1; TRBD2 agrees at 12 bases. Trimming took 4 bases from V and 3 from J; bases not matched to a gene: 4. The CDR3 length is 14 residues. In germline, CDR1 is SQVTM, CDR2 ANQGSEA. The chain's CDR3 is CSVALTSGSYEQYF. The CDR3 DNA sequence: TGCAGCGTTGCCCTGACTAGCGGGAGCTACGAGCAGTACTTC.

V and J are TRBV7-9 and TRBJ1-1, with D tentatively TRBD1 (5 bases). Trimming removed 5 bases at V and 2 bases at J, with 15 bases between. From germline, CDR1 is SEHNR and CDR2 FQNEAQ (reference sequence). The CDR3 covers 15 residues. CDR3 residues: CASSENGGINTEAFF. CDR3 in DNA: TGTGCCAGCAGCGAAAACGGGGGGATTAACACTGAAGCTTTCTTT.

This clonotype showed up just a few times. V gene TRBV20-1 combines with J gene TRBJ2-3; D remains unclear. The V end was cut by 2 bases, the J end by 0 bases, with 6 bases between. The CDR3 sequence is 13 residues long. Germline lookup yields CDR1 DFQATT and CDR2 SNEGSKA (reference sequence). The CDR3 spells CSARFVSTDTQYF. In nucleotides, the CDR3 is TGCAGTGCTAGATTCGTCAGCACAGATACGCAGTATTTT.

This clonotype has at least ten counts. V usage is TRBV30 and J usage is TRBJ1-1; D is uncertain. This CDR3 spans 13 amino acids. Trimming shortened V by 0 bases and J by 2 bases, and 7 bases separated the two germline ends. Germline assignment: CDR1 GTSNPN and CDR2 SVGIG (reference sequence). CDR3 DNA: TGTGCCTGGAGTGTAACCTCAAACACTGAAGCTTTCTTT. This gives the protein CAWSVTSNTEAFF.

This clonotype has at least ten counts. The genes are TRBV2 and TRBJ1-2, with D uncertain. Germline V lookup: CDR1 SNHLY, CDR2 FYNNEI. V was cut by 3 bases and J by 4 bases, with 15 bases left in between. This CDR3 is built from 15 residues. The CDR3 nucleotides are TGTGCCAGCAGTGATCCGCCTTTGAGTAGCTATGGCTACACCTTC. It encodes CASSDPPLSSYGYTF.

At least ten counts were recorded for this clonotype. The CDR3 loop is CASSPNPGWSDGYTF. The CDR3 DNA sequence: TGTGCCAGCAGCCCAAACCCCGGATGGAGTGATGGCTACACCTTC. The rearrangement uses TRBV5-4 and TRBJ1-2, with unresolved D. Germline V gene lookup returns CDR1 SGHNT and CDR2 YYREEE (reference sequence). The CDR3 consists of 15 residues. V was pared by 4 bases and J by 6 bases, with 19 bases between.

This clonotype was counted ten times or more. The CDR3, as DNA: TGTGCCTGGAGTGAGTTGGCTTTTACAGAGACCCAGTACTTC. It specifies CAWSELAFTETQYF. The chain joins TRBV30 to TRBJ2-5; the D is unclear. Germline V gives CDR1 GTSNPN, CDR2 SVGIG (reference sequence). The CDR3 runs to 14 residues. The V gene lost 1 base and the J gene lost 4 bases, with 13 bases spanning the gap.

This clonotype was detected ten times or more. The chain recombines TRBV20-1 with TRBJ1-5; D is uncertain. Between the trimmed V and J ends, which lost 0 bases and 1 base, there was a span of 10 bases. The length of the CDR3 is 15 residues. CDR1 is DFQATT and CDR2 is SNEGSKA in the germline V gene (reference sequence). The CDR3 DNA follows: TGCAGTGCTAGAGATCCCGGAGCCAGCAATCAGCCCCAGCATTTT. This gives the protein CSARDPGASNQPQHF.

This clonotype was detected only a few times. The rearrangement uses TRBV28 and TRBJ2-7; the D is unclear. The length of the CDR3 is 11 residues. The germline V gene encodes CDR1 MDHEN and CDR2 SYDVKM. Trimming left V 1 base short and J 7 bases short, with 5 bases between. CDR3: CASSLFLEQYF. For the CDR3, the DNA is TGTGCCAGCAGTTTATTCTTAGAGCAGTACTTC.

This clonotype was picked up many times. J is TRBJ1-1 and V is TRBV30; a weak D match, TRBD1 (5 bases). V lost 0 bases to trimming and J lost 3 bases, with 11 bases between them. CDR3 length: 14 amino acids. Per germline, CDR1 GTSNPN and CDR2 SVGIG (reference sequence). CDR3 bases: TGTGCCTGGAGTGTAATCGGGACCTACACTGAAGCTTTCTTT. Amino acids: CAWSVIGTYTEAFF.

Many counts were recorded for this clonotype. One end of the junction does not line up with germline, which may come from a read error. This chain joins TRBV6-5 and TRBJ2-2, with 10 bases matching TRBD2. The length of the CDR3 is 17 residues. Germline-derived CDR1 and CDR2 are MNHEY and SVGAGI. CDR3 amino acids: CASNYSFLAGVSGELFF. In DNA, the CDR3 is TGTGCCAGCAATTACTCGTTTCTAGCGGGAGTCAGCGGGGAGCTGTTTTTT.

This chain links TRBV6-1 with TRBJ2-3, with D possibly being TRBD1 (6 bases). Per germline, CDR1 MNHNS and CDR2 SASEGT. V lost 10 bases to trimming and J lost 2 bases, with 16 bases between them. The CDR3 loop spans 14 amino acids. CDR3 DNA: TGTGCCACATCAGGGGCGGGTTACACAGATACGCAGTATTTT. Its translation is CATSGAGYTDTQYF.

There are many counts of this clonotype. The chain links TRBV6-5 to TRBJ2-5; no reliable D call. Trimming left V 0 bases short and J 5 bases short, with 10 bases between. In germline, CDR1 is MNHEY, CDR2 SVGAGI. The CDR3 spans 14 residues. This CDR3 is CASSYSVSGETQYF. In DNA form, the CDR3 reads TGTGCCAGCAGTTACTCGGTGTCCGGGGAGACCCAGTACTTC.

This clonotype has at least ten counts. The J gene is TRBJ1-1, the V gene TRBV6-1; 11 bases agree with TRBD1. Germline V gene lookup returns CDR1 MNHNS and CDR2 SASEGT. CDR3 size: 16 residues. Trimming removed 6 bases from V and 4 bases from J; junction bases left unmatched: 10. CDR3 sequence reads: CASSRADRGPITEAFF. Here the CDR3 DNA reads TGTGCCAGCAGCCGCGCGGACAGGGGGCCGATCACTGAAGCTTTCTTT.

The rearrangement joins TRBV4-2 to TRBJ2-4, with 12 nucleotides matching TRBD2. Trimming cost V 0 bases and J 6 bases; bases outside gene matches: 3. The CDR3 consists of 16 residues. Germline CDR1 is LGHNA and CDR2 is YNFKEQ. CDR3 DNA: TGTGCCAGCAGCCAAGAATGGGGACTAGCGGGAAACATTCAGTACTTC. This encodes CASSQEWGLAGNIQYF.

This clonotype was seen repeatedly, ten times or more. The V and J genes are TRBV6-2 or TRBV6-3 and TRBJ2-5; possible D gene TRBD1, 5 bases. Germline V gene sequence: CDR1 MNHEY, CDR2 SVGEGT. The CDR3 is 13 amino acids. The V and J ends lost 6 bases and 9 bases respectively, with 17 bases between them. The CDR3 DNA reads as TGTGCCAGCAGCTCCCACCAGGGTTCGCCCCAGTACTTC. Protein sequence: CASSSHQGSPQYF.

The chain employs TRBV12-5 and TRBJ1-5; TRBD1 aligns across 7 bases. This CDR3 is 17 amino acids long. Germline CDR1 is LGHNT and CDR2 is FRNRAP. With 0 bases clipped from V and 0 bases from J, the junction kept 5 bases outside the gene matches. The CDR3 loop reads CASGLVRRGPSNQPQHF. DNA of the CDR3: TGTGCTAGTGGTTTGGTACGAAGGGGGCCTAGCAATCAGCCCCAGCATTTT. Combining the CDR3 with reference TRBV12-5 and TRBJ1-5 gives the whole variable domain DARVTQTPRHKVTEMGQEVTMRCQPILGHNTVFWYRQTMMQGLELLAYFRNRAPLDDSGMPKDRFSAEMPDATLATLKIQPSEPRDSAVYFCASGLVRRGPSNQPQHFGDGTRLSIL.

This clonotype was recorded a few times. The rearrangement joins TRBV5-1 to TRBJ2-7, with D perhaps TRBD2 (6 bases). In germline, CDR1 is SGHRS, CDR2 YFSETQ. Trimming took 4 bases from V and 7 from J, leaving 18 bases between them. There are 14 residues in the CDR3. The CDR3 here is CASSPTRLSEEQYF. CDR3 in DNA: TGCGCCAGCAGCCCGACTAGGTTATCGGAGGAGCAGTACTTC. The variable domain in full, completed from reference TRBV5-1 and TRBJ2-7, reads KAGVTQTPRYLIKTRGQQVTLSCSPISGHRSVSWYQQTPGQGLQFLFEYFSETQRNKGNFPGRFSGRQFSNSRSEMNVSTLELGDSALYLCASSPTRLSEEQYFGPGTRLTVT.

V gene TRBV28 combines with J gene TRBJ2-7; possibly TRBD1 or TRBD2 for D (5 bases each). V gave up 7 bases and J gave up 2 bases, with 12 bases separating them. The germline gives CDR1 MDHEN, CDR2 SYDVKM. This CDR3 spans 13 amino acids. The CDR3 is CASNPGSTYEQYF. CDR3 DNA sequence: TGTGCCAGCAATCCAGGGAGTACCTACGAGCAGTACTTC. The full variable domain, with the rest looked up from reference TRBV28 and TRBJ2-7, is DVKVTQSSRYLVKRTGEKVFLECVQDMDHENMFWYRQDPGLGLRLIYFSYDVKMKEKGDIPEGYSVSREKKERFSLILESASTNQTSMYLCASNPGSTYEQYFGPGTRLTVT.

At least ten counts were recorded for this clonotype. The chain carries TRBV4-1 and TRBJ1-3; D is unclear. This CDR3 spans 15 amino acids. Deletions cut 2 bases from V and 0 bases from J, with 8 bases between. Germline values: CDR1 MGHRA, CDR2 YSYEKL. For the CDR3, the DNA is TGCGCCAGCAGCCAACTTGGGCTCTCTGGAAACACCATATATTTT. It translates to CASSQLGLSGNTIYF.

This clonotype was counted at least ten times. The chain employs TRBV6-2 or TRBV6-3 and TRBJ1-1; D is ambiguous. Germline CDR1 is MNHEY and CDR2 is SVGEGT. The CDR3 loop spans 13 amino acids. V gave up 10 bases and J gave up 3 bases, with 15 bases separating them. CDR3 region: CAIRREGYTEAFF. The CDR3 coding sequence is TGTGCCATTCGGCGTGAGGGTTACACTGAAGCTTTCTTT.